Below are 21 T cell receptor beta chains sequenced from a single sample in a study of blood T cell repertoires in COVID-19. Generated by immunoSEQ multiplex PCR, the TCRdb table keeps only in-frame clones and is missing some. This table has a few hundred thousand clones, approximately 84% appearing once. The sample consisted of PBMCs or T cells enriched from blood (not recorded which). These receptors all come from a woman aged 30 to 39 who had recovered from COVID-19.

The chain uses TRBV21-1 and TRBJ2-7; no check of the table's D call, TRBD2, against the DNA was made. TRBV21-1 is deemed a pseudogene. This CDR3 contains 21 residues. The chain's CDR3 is CASSKEGLGQMASGGYYEQYF. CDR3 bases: TGTGCCAGCAGCAAAGAGGGTTTGGGACAGATGGCTAGCGGGGGATACTACGAGCAGTACTTC.

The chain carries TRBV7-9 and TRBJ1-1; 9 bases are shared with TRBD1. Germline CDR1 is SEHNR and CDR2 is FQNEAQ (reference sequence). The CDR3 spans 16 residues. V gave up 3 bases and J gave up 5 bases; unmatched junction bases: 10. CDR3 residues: CASSFGQGKDGTEAFF. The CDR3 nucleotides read TGTGCCAGCAGCTTTGGACAGGGGAAGGATGGGACTGAAGCTTTCTTT.

The CDR3 spells CASRGGGETQYF. The CDR3 DNA reads TGTGCCAGCAGGGGAGGTGGGGAGACCCAGTACTTC. This rearrangement joins TRBV12-3 or TRBV12-4 to TRBJ2-5, with D perhaps matching TRBD2 (6 bases). Trimming took 6 bases from V and 5 from J, leaving 10 bases between them. The CDR3 runs to 12 residues.

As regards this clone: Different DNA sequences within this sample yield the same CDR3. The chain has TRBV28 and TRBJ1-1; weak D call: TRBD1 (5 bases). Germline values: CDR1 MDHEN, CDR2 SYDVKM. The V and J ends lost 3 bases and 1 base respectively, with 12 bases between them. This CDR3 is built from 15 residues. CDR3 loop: CASSLGGVGNTEAFF. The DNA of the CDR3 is TGTGCCAGCAGTTTGGGGGGGGTTGGGAACACTGAAGCTTTCTTT.

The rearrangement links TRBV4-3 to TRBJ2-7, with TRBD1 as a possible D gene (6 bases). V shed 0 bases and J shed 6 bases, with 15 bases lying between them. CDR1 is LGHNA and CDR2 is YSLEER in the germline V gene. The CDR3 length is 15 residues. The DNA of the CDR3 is TGCGCCAGCAGCCAAGACGGGTCCAGGGGCGGCGAGCAGTACTTC. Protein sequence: CASSQDGSRGGEQYF.

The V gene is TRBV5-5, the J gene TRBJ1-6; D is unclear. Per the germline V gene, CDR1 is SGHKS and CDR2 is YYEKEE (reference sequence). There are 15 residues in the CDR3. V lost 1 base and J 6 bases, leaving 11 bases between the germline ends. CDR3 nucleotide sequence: TGTGCCAGCAGCTTGCCCGGGCGGGGTAATTCACCCCTCCACTTT. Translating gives CASSLPGRGNSPLHF.

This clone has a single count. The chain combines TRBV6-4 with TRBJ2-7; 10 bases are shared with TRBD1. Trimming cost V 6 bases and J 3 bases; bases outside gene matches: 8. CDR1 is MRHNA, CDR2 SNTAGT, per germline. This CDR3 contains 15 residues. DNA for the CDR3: TGTGCCAGCAGCGAAAGGGGACAGGGGAGCTACGAGCAGTACTTC. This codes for CASSERGQGSYEQYF.

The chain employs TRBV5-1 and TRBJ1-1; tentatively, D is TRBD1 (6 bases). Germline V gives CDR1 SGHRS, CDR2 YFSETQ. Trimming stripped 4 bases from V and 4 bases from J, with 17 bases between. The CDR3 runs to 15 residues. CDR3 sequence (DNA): TGCGCCAGCAGCCGGGGGGCGGGTCGGAGCACTGAAGCTTTCTTT. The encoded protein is CASSRGAGRSTEAFF.

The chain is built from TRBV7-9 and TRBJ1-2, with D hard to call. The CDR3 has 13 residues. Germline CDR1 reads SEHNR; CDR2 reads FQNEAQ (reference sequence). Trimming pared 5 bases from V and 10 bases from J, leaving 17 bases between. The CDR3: CASSPDPQQPYTF. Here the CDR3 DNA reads TGTGCCAGCAGCCCCGACCCCCAACAGCCCTACACCTTC.

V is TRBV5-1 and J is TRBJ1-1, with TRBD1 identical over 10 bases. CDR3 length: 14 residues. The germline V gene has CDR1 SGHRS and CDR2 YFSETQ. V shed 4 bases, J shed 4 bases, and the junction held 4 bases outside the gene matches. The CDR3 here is CASSVGTGVTEAFF. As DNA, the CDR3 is TGCGCCAGCAGCGTCGGGACAGGGGTCACTGAAGCTTTCTTT. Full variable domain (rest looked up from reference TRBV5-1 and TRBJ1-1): KAGVTQTPRYLIKTRGQQVTLSCSPISGHRSVSWYQQTPGQGLQFLFEYFSETQRNKGNFPGRFSGRQFSNSRSEMNVSTLELGDSALYLCASSVGTGVTEAFFGQGTRLTVV.

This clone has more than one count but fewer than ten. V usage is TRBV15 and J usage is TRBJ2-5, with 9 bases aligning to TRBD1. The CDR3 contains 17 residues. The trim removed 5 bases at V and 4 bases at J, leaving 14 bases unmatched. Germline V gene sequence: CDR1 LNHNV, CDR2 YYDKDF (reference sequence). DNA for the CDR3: TGTGCCACCAGCTTTCCCGGGACAGGGACTGGAAGAGAGACCCAGTACTTC. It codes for CATSFPGTGTGRETQYF.

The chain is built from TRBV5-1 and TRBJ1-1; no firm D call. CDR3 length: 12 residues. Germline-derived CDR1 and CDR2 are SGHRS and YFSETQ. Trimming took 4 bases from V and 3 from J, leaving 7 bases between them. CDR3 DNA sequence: TGCGCCAGCAGCGAAGCGCACACTGAAGCTTTCTTT. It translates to CASSEAHTEAFF.

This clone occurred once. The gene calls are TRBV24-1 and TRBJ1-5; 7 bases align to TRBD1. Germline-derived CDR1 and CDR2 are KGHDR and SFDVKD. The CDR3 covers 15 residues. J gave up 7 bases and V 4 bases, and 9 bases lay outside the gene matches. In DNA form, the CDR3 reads TGTGCCACCAGTGACGTACAGGGGCCAGACCAGCCCCAGCATTTT. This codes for CATSDVQGPDQPQHF.

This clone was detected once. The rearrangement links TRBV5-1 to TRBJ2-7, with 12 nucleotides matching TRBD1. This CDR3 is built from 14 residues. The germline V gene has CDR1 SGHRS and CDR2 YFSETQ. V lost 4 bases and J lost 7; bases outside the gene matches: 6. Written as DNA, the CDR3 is TGCGCCAGCAGCCCGGGACAGGGGGCAGGTGAGCAGTACTTC. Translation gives CASSPGQGAGEQYF.

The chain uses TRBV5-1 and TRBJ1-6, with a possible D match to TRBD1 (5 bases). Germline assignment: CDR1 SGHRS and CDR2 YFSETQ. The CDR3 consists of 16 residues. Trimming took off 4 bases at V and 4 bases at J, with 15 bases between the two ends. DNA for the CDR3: TGCGCCAGCAGCCCTACCGACAGAAAATATAATTCACCCCTCCACTTT. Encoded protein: CASSPTDRKYNSPLHF.

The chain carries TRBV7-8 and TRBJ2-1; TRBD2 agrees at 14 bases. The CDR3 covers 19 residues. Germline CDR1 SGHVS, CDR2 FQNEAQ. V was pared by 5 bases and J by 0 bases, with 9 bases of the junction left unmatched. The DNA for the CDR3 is TGTGCCAGCAGCCCCCGGACTAGCGGGGGGATTAGCTCCTACAATGAGCAGTTCTTC. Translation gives CASSPRTSGGISSYNEQFF.

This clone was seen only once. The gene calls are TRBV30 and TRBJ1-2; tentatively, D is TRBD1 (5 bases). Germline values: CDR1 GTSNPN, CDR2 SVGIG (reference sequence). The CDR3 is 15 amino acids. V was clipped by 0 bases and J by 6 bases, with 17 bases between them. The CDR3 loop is CAWSVRARDWDGYTF. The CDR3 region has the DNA TGTGCCTGGAGTGTAAGGGCCAGGGACTGGGATGGCTACACCTTC.

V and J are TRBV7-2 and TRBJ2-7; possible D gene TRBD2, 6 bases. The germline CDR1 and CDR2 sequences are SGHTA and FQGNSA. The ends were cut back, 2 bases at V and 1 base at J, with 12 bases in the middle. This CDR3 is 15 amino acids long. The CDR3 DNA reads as TGTGCCAGCAGCTTAAGCGGGCAGGGATCCTACGAGCAGTACTTC. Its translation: CASSLSGQGSYEQYF.

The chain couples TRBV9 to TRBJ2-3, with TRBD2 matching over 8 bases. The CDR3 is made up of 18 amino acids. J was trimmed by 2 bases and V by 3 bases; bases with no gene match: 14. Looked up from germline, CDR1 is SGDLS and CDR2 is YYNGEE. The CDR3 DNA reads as TGTGCCAGCAGCGCCCGGATGAATAGCGGGGAGCCCACAGATACGCAGTATTTT. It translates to CASSARMNSGEPTDTQYF.

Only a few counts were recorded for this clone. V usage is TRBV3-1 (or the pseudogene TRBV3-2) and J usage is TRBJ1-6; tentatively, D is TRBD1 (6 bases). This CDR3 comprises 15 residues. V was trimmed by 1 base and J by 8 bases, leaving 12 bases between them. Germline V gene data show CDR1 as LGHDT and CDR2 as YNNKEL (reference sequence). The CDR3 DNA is TGTGCCAGCAGCCAAGTAGCAGGGGTGGATTCACCCCTCCACTTT. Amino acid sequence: CASSQVAGVDSPLHF.

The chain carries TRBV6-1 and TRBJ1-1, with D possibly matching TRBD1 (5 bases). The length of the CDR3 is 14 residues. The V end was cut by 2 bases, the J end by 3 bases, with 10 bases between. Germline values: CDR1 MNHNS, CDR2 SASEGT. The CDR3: CASSEWGGDTEAFF. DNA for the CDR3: TGTGCCAGCAGTGAATGGGGGGGGGACACTGAAGCTTTCTTT.